This T cell receptor beta chain was found in a study of tumor-infiltrating lymphocytes in primary liver carcinoma. At the level of the study: Samples returned roughly 3.5 to 7.5 million productive TCRbeta reads each. Read depth did not differ significantly between tissue types.

Germline CDR1 reads SGHRS; CDR2 reads YFSETQ. The V end lost 5 bases, the J end lost 5 bases, and 18 bases lay between the germline ends. The CDR3 loop spans 15 amino acids. Starting material of approximately 500 ng total RNA yielded TCR beta cDNA via a constant-region primer. Three-round nested multiplex PCR performed with slightly modified ARM-PCR produced the TCR beta libraries. Rounds one and two of PCR, each of 10 cycles, were primed with TRBV1-TRBV30 forward primers and a C-beta reverse primer. Each CDR3 protein is one row after TCRdb ran MiXCR on the multiplex PCR reads. The sample carries fewer than 350,000 distinct CDR3 sequences, 65% recorded once. Germline DNA was also extracted, while the blood RNA originated from unsorted whole blood. The patients lived with chronic HBV infection and had not yet received any treatment.

The specimen was peripheral blood. This TCR was sampled from a man aged 40-50 years with primary liver carcinoma and hepatitis B virus infection. V gene TRBV5-1 combines with J gene TRBJ2-3, with a possible D match to TRBD2 (6 bases). CDR3 region: CASRRRTSSGDTQYF. The CDR3 bases are TGCGCCAGCAGGAGACGTACTAGCTCGGGAGATACGCAGTATTTT.